This TCR beta chain was sequenced during a study of post-analysis software for immune sequencing data. General study results and limits: Comparison of patients with controls showed 4 to 6 TRBV segments more frequent in patients, TRBV5-6, TRBV5-1 and TRBV20-1 among them.

Concerning this clonotype itself: What it binds is not known.

Sequencing libraries made from TCR beta cDNA carried unique molecular identifiers. Each CDR3 protein gets one entry after TCRdb re-called the PCR reads with MiXCR. Here the sample spans about 540,000 distinct CDR3 sequences, under 40% being singletons. Trimming took off 7 bases at V and 2 bases at J, with 22 bases between the two ends. CDR3 size: 16 residues. CDR1 and CDR2 (germline): SQVTM, ANQGSEA. The sample taken for sequencing was blood. The chain couples TRBV29-1 to TRBJ2-3, with D possibly being TRBD1 or TRBD2 (5 bases each). The TCR comes from a girl aged 2-17 years with multiple sclerosis. The CDR3, as DNA: TGCAGCGGGAGAAACCTCCGGGACGCCCCCACAGATACGCAGTATTTT. It is translated as CSGRNLRDAPTDTQYF.